This TCR beta chain was captured in a study of T cell responses to AZD1222 COVID-19 vaccine. Points from the study as a whole: Rises in breadth and depth of Spike-specific TCRs came after two AZD1222 doses.

In germline, CDR1 is SGHNT, CDR2 YYREEE (reference sequence). The CDR3 spans 13 residues. Deletions cut 7 bases from V and 2 bases from J, with 11 bases between. TCRdb's table, derived via immunoSEQ multiplex PCR, lists solely in-frame clones and lacks some. The sample lists around 88,000 clones, approximately 86% seen once, with about a tenth in the top ten. A note on this clone: Its target is unknown.

The chain uses TRBV5-4 and TRBJ2-3; D gene unclear. The sequencing here drew on peripheral blood, taken on day 0 of MenACWY control vaccination. This sequence originates from an adult in good health. The CDR3 nucleotides are TGTGCCAGCGCCAACTTTTCCACAGATACGCAGTATTTT. Amino acid sequence: CASANFSTDTQYF.